These 17 T cell receptor beta chains originate from one sample sequenced in a study of blood T cell repertoires in COVID-19. The repertoire was sequenced with immunoSEQ multiplex PCR; TCRdb's copy has only in-frame clones and lacks some. The sample holds roughly 200,000 clones, around 85% seen once. The sequencing input was peripheral blood. Receptor source: an older woman with acute or convalescent COVID-19.

This chain's CDR3 is CASTSGPGAEAFF. The CDR3 DNA follows: TGTGCCAGCACCTCCGGGCCCGGGGCTGAAGCTTTCTTT. This chain joins TRBV6-5 and TRBJ1-1; D remains ambiguous. Germline-derived CDR1 and CDR2 are MNHEY and SVGAGI. The CDR3 sequence is 13 residues long. Trimming removed 7 bases at V and 6 bases at J, with 15 bases between.

The V call is TRBV10-3, the J call TRBJ1-6; D is uncertain. CDR3 size: 15 residues. Germline lookup yields CDR1 ENHRY and CDR2 SYGVKD. Trimming removed 4 bases from V and 6 bases from J, with 13 bases in between. DNA of the CDR3: TGTGCCATCAGTGGTCCAGGAAAAAGTAATTCACCCCTCCACTTT. Translation: CAISGPGKSNSPLHF.

The chain has TRBV6-5 and TRBJ2-7, with 10 bases aligning to TRBD1. With 5 bases clipped from V and 0 bases from J, the junction kept 1 base outside the gene matches. Germline lookup yields CDR1 MNHEY and CDR2 SVGAGI. The CDR3 contains 14 residues. CDR3 nucleotide sequence: TGTGCCAGCAGTCGGACAGGGGGCTCCTACGAGCAGTACTTC. Translating it yields CASSRTGGSYEQYF.

J is TRBJ2-7 and V is TRBV7-9, with TRBD2 matching 8 bases. There are 15 residues in the CDR3. The V gene's germline CDR1 is SEHNR and CDR2 FQNEAQ (reference sequence). V lost 5 bases, J lost 4 bases, and 10 bases stayed unmatched. The CDR3 sequence is CASSPISGNRYEQYF. As DNA, the CDR3 is TGTGCCAGCAGCCCCATTAGCGGGAATCGGTACGAGCAGTACTTC.

The gene calls are TRBV6-5 and TRBJ1-5, with D hard to call. The germline V and J ends were trimmed by 7 bases and 15 bases, with 25 bases remaining between them. CDR1 MNHEY and CDR2 SVGAGI come from the germline V gene. The CDR3 consists of 14 residues. The CDR3 sequence: CASNLSSGRAGLHF. The CDR3 coding sequence is TGTGCCAGCAACCTTTCTAGCGGGAGGGCCGGGTTGCATTTT.

This chain uses TRBV7-9 with TRBJ1-2, with TRBD1 matching 8 bases. Unmatched junction bases numbered 7, after V lost 5 bases and J lost 8 bases. This CDR3 has 13 amino acids. CDR1 and CDR2 from the germline V gene are SEHNR and FQNEAQ (reference sequence). CDR3 loop: CASSRTGKIGYTF. The CDR3 DNA reads as TGTGCCAGCAGCCGGACAGGGAAGATCGGCTACACCTTC.

The sample holds a few counts of this clone. The chain couples TRBV6-5 to TRBJ1-5; no clear D. Germline assignment: CDR1 MNHEY and CDR2 SVGAGI. V lost 8 bases, J lost 2 bases, and 13 bases lay in between. The CDR3 extends over 14 amino acids. CDR3 sequence: CASGPGKGNQPQHF. As DNA, the CDR3 is TGTGCCAGCGGTCCAGGAAAGGGCAATCAGCCCCAGCATTTT.

The chain is built from TRBV19 and TRBJ2-2; D perhaps matches TRBD1 (5 bases). The CDR3 is 15 amino acids. Trimming stripped 6 bases from V and 2 bases from J, with 13 bases between. In germline, CDR1 is LNHDA, CDR2 SQIVND (reference sequence). Here the CDR3 DNA reads TGTGCCAGTAGCAAGACAGAGATTAACACCGGGGAGCTGTTTTTT. Its protein product is CASSKTEINTGELFF.

CDR3 DNA: TGTGCCAGCAGTCGCACGGGGGGGAATCAGCCCCAGCATTTT. Translated, it gives CASSRTGGNQPQHF. The V and J genes are TRBV16 and TRBJ1-5, with D possibly matching TRBD1 (5 bases). Germline CDR1 and CDR2: KGHSY and FQNENV. This CDR3 is built from 14 residues. V lost 6 bases and J 4 bases, leaving 13 bases between the germline ends.

The rearrangement links TRBV13 to TRBJ2-1; 8 positions match TRBD2. The V segment lost 4 bases and the J segment 3 bases; nucleotides outside the gene matches: 8. Looked up from germline, CDR1 is PRHDT and CDR2 is FYEKMQ (reference sequence). This CDR3 contains 16 residues. The CDR3 DNA sequence: TGTGCCAGCAGCTCCCCCATAGCGGGACGCTACAATGAGCAGTTCTTC. It yields the protein CASSSPIAGRYNEQFF.

The sample holds one count of this clone. This sequence joins TRBV28 and TRBJ2-1; 8 bases fit TRBD2. Germline CDR1 and CDR2: MDHEN and SYDVKM. Germline trimming cut 4 bases from V and 5 bases from J; bases unmatched to any gene: 7. The CDR3 spans 15 residues. This CDR3 is CASSSERESNNEQFF. The DNA for the CDR3 is TGTGCCAGCAGTTCGGAGCGGGAGTCGAACAATGAGCAGTTCTTC.

This clone appeared a single time. J is TRBJ2-5 and V is TRBV3-1 (or the pseudogene TRBV3-2); 8 positions match TRBD1. V trimming: 4 bases; J trimming: 4 bases; junction bases outside the gene matches: 14. Germline CDR1 LGHDT, CDR2 YNNKEL (reference sequence). This CDR3 has 17 residues. The CDR3 DNA sequence: TGTGCCAGCAGCCCTGCTATGGGGCAGGGGGCGCGAGAGACCCAGTACTTC. As protein: CASSPAMGQGARETQYF.

The chain employs TRBV16 and TRBJ1-2; TRBD1 matches at 8 bases. Germline CDR1 and CDR2: KGHSY and FQNENV. This CDR3 region has 14 residues. V was pared by 1 base and J by 7 bases, with 5 bases of the junction left unmatched. The CDR3 region has the DNA TGTGCCAGCAGCCAATTGCAGGGGGCGCTTGGCTACACCTTC. As protein: CASSQLQGALGYTF.

The V call is TRBV21-1, the J call TRBJ2-3; TRBD2, as called in the table, went unchecked against the DNA. TRBV21-1 is a recognized pseudogene. The CDR3 is 18 residues long. CDR3 region: CASSKIGGTLKSTDTQYF. CDR3 nucleotide sequence: TGTGCCAGCAGCAAGATCGGCGGGACTCTAAAGAGCACAGATACGCAGTATTTT.

The CDR3 bases are TGTGCCAGCTCACCCTACGGGACAGGGAACACCGGGGAGCTGTTTTTT. It codes for CASSPYGTGNTGELFF. The rearrangement uses TRBV18 and TRBJ2-2; 8 bases are shared with TRBD1. The CDR3 is 16 amino acids. After removal of 3 bases from V and 1 base from J, the junction contained 4 bases not matched to a gene. The germline V gene has CDR1 KGHSH and CDR2 LQKENI.

The V gene is TRBV6-5, the J gene TRBJ1-4; no definite D call. The CDR3 is 13 amino acids. CDR1 is MNHEY and CDR2 is SVGAGI in the germline V gene. Trimming pared 2 bases from V and 8 bases from J, leaving 9 bases between. This CDR3 is CASSYNVREKLFF. CDR3 in DNA: TGTGCCAGCAGTTACAACGTCAGGGAAAAACTGTTTTTT.

This chain uses TRBV15 with TRBJ2-5; D gene unclear. The germline V and J ends were trimmed by 1 base and 5 bases, with 5 bases remaining between them. The CDR3 sequence is 12 residues long. Germline-derived CDR1 and CDR2 are LNHNV and YYDKDF (reference sequence). CDR3 in amino acids: CATSRGSETQYF. DNA of the CDR3: TGTGCCACCAGCAGAGGAAGCGAGACCCAGTACTTC.